Shown below are 27 T cell receptor beta chains from a single sample sequenced in a study of Ad26.COV2.S vaccination and SARS-CoV-2 variants. This sample's treatment: around 19 received Ad26.COV2.S at low or high dose, single or two shots; 5 received placebo; per-sample allocation not given. Day 63 following the first vaccine or placebo injection was when the samples were taken. Sequencing used immunoSEQ multiplex PCR; TCRdb keeps in-frame clones, though not all of them. Of hundreds of thousands of clones in the sample, around 92% are singletons; the top ten hold about 1.5%. Specimen: peripheral blood, collected in a trial of Ad26.COV2.S vaccine versus placebo. The source is a person between 18 and 59 years old who received the Ad26.COV2.S COVID-19 vaccine or a placebo.

The chain carries TRBV24-1 and TRBJ2-6; maybe TRBD2 (5 bases). This CDR3 comprises 13 residues. The V end was cut by 9 bases, the J end by 1 base, with 6 bases between. Per germline, CDR1 KGHDR and CDR2 SFDVKD. Here the CDR3 DNA reads TGTGCCACCCGGGATTCTGGGGCCAACGTCCTGACTTTC. Translating it yields CATRDSGANVLTF.

This chain uses TRBV27 with TRBJ1-1; the D is unclear. Germline values: CDR1 MNHEY, CDR2 SMNVEV (reference sequence). This CDR3 contains 14 residues. V was clipped by 3 bases and J by 1 base, with 9 bases between them. CDR3 sequence: CASSFRGQNTEAFF. Written as DNA, the CDR3 is TGTGCCAGCAGTTTTCGAGGGCAGAACACTGAAGCTTTCTTT.

The J gene is TRBJ2-7, the V gene TRBV18; 7 bases agree with TRBD1. V lost 6 bases and J lost 1; bases outside the gene matches: 3. This CDR3 contains 13 residues. Germline V gene lookup returns CDR1 KGHSH and CDR2 LQKENI. CDR3 residues: CASSRDSSYEQYF. The CDR3 coding sequence is TGTGCCAGCTCTCGGGACAGTTCCTACGAGCAGTACTTC.

This clone was found once. CDR3 in amino acids: CASATEGGGGYEQYF. In DNA, the CDR3 is TGTGCCAGCGCTACTGAGGGCGGAGGCGGCTACGAGCAGTACTTC. The chain employs TRBV6-5 and TRBJ2-7, with D perhaps matching TRBD2 (5 bases). This CDR3 contains 15 residues. Per germline, CDR1 MNHEY and CDR2 SVGAGI. The V gene lost 8 bases and the J gene lost 3 bases, with 20 bases spanning the gap.

The rearrangement joins TRBV18 to TRBJ1-4; D is ambiguous. V was pared by 5 bases and J by 7 bases, with 14 bases between. CDR1 KGHSH and CDR2 LQKENI come from the germline V gene. This CDR3 is built from 14 residues. CDR3 sequence (DNA): TGTGCCAGCTCATCTGGCGTGGGTTCTGAAAAACTGTTTTTT. Encoded protein: CASSSGVGSEKLFF.

The rearrangement uses TRBV5-1 and TRBJ2-5; D call uncertain. The CDR3 contains 13 residues. Trimming pared 2 bases from V and 1 base from J, leaving 6 bases between. Germline CDR1 and CDR2: SGHRS and YFSETQ. The CDR3 coding sequence is TGCGCCAGCAGCTTTATAAGCCAAGAGACCCAGTACTTC. Its protein is CASSFISQETQYF. The full variable domain, in which reference TRBV5-1 and TRBJ2-5 provide the parts outside the CDR3, is KAGVTQTPRYLIKTRGQQVTLSCSPISGHRSVSWYQQTPGQGLQFLFEYFSETQRNKGNFPGRFSGRQFSNSRSEMNVSTLELGDSALYLCASSFISQETQYFGPGTRLLVL.

This clone occurred a few times. The chain has TRBV23-1 and TRBJ1-2, with 10 bases that match TRBD1. TRBV23-1 is placed among ORFs of uncertain function. J gave up 4 bases and V 2 bases, and 10 bases lay outside the gene matches. This CDR3 spans 17 amino acids. This chain's CDR3 is CASSQKKRDRGVYGYTF. The CDR3 DNA sequence: TGCGCCAGCAGTCAAAAAAAAAGGGACAGGGGTGTCTATGGCTACACCTTC.

V and J are TRBV5-4 and TRBJ1-6, with D possibly TRBD1 on 6 matching bases. The ends were cut back, 0 bases at V and 10 bases at J, with 20 bases in the middle. There are 17 residues in the CDR3. CDR1 and CDR2 from the germline V gene are SGHNT and YYREEE (reference sequence). The CDR3 DNA reads as TGTGCCAGCAGCTTGGAATTTTCTGGCAGGGGAAAATCACCCCTCCACTTT. Translating gives CASSLEFSGRGKSPLHF.

The V and J genes are TRBV30 and TRBJ2-3; the match to TRBD2 covers 9 bases. Germline lookup yields CDR1 GTSNPN and CDR2 SVGIG (reference sequence). The J segment lost 5 bases and the V segment lost 4 bases, leaving 13 bases of the junction unmatched. The CDR3 extends over 16 amino acids. CDR3 sequence reads: CAWTQGSGGGLDTQYF. The CDR3 DNA follows: TGTGCCTGGACCCAGGGTAGCGGGGGTGGGTTAGATACGCAGTATTTT.

Note on this clone: The CDR3 ends on some other residue instead of the conserved phenylalanine or tryptophan, so this is likely a read error. The limits of the CDR3 on the DNA are not certain, so only TCRdb's listed CDR3 is given. The rearrangement uses TRBV30 and TRBJ2-7; the tabulated D call, TRBD1, remains unverified against the DNA. Germline values: CDR1 GTSNPN, CDR2 SVGIG (reference sequence). With termini counted, the CDR3 has 13 amino acids. CDR3 amino acids: CAWSSQSGTDPMI.

This rearrangement joins TRBV11-2 to TRBJ1-5, with D maybe TRBD1 (5 bases). The CDR3 consists of 13 residues. Germline V gives CDR1 SGHAT, CDR2 FQNNGV. Trimming removed 4 bases from V and 4 bases from J, with 8 bases in between. The CDR3 DNA sequence: TGTGCCAGCAGCTCAGGGTTAAATCAGCCCCAGCATTTT. Amino acid sequence: CASSSGLNQPQHF.

V is TRBV6-4 and J is TRBJ2-1, with TRBD2 matching 8 bases. The V gene's germline CDR1 is MRHNA and CDR2 SNTAGT. J gave up 4 bases and V 10 bases, and 12 bases lay outside the gene matches. The CDR3 consists of 15 residues. Here the CDR3 reads CATWRGAGVYNEQFF. The CDR3, as DNA: TGTGCCACCTGGAGAGGAGCGGGGGTATACAATGAGCAGTTCTTC.

The J gene is TRBJ2-1, the V gene TRBV27; TRBD1 or TRBD2 may be the D gene (5 bases each). Germline assignment: CDR1 MNHEY and CDR2 SMNVEV (reference sequence). V lost 4 bases, J lost 6 bases, and 10 bases lay in between. The CDR3 sequence is 13 residues long. CDR3 protein: CASSSGAPNEQFF. The CDR3 bases are TGTGCCAGCAGTTCCGGGGCCCCCAATGAGCAGTTCTTC.

This clone came up once. V gene TRBV6-5 combines with J gene TRBJ2-7, with D perhaps TRBD1 (6 bases). The CDR3 totals 14 residues. Looked up from germline, CDR1 is MNHEY and CDR2 is SVGAGI. V was shortened by 3 bases and J by 5 bases, with 14 bases between the two germline ends. The CDR3 DNA reads TGTGCCAGCAGTTATGGGGGCGCAAGGGACGAGCAGTACTTC. Its protein product is CASSYGGARDEQYF.

Details on this clone: The sample holds other DNA sequences that translate to the same CDR3. The chain has TRBV19 and TRBJ1-1; 8 positions agree with TRBD1. The ends lost 9 bases at V and 1 base at J; junction bases unmatched: 7. Germline values: CDR1 LNHDA, CDR2 SQIVND (reference sequence). The CDR3 runs 14 residues. In DNA form, the CDR3 reads TGTGCCAGCAGTGACAGGGGAGGGAACACTGAAGCTTTCTTT. Translated, it gives CASSDRGGNTEAFF.

The CDR3 nucleotides read TGTGCCAGCAGCTTGAGAGGGGGGGCCTCCTACGAGCAGTACTTC. It translates to CASSLRGGASYEQYF. This rearrangement joins TRBV5-5 to TRBJ2-7, with D possibly matching TRBD2 (7 bases). With 1 base removed from V and 0 bases from J, the gap between germline ends came to 11 bases. The germline V gene has CDR1 SGHKS and CDR2 YYEKEE (reference sequence). The CDR3 consists of 15 residues.

The table lists this clone with a count of one. This chain uses TRBV5-1 with TRBJ1-1, with 8 bases that match TRBD1. V gave up 4 bases and J gave up 8 bases; unmatched junction bases: 7. Per germline, CDR1 SGHRS and CDR2 YFSETQ. The CDR3 contains 13 residues. In DNA, the CDR3 is TGCGCCAGCAGCCCGACAGGGGCTCGGGAAGCTTTCTTT. Translation: CASSPTGAREAFF.

The chain has TRBV20-1 and TRBJ2-1, with TRBD2 matching over 11 bases. From germline, CDR1 is DFQATT and CDR2 SNEGSKA (reference sequence). V lost 3 bases, J lost 9 bases, and 13 bases stayed unmatched. The CDR3 has 16 amino acids. CDR3 DNA: TGCAGTGCTAGTCTATCTAGCGGGAGGAAGAAGGGTGAGCAGTTCTTC. Its translation: CSASLSSGRKKGEQFF.

The rearrangement uses TRBV10-3 and TRBJ1-1; D ambiguous. V dropped 10 bases and J dropped 3 bases, with 15 bases sitting between them. The CDR3 runs to 13 residues. The germline V gene encodes CDR1 ENHRY and CDR2 SYGVKD. The CDR3 region is CATLGGSHTEAFF. As DNA, the CDR3 is TGTGCCACCTTGGGCGGGAGCCACACTGAAGCTTTCTTT.

The gene calls are TRBV7-6 and TRBJ2-2; 12 bases match TRBD2. From germline, CDR1 is SGHVS and CDR2 FNYEAQ. Trimming cost V 1 base and J 5 bases; bases outside gene matches: 8. This CDR3 is 18 amino acids long. CDR3 protein: CASSLGSSGRAGTGELFF. Written as DNA, the CDR3 is TGTGCCAGCAGCTTAGGTTCTAGCGGGAGGGCCGGGACCGGGGAGCTGTTTTTT.

The V and J genes are TRBV9 and TRBJ1-3; perhaps TRBD1 as D (5 bases). From germline, CDR1 is SGDLS and CDR2 YYNGEE. The CDR3 contains 12 residues. Trimming took off 7 bases at V and 7 bases at J, with 12 bases between the two ends. CDR3 in DNA: TGTGCCAGCTCTCGGACAACGAACACCATATATTTT. Its translation is CASSRTTNTIYF.

The V gene is TRBV6-5, the J gene TRBJ2-1, with 8 positions matching TRBD1. CDR1 is MNHEY and CDR2 is SVGAGI in the germline V gene. The V and J ends lost 7 bases and 7 bases, in that order; junction bases with no gene match: 6. The CDR3 loop spans 13 amino acids. As DNA, the CDR3 is TGTGCCAGCAAGCGGACAGGGAGTAATGAGCAGTTCTTC. Its protein is CASKRTGSNEQFF.

The chain uses TRBV10-2 and TRBJ1-1; no reliable D call. V was pared by 5 bases and J by 1 base, with 8 bases between. The CDR3 runs 13 residues. The V gene's germline CDR1 is WSHSY and CDR2 SAAADI. This CDR3 reads CASSRAENTEAFF. CDR3 coding DNA: TGCGCCAGCAGTAGGGCAGAGAACACTGAAGCTTTCTTT.

This chain joins TRBV4-1 and TRBJ2-7; TRBD1 matches 11 bases. Germline V CDR1 and CDR2: MGHRA, YSYEKL. The CDR3 length is 15 residues. J was trimmed by 0 bases and V by 6 bases; bases with no gene match: 4. CDR3 nucleotide sequence: TGCGCCAGCAGACGGGACAGGGGGGGCTCCTACGAGCAGTACTTC. This translates into CASRRDRGGSYEQYF.

A word on this clone: Additional DNA sequences in this sample encode the identical CDR3. The V call is TRBV10-3, the J call TRBJ1-1; no clear D gene. V was cut by 10 bases and J by 1 base, with 7 bases left in between. Germline-derived CDR1 and CDR2 are ENHRY and SYGVKD. CDR3 length: 11 residues. The CDR3 protein is CASTENTEAFF. The CDR3 region has the DNA TGTGCCAGCACAGAGAACACTGAAGCTTTCTTT.

The chain employs TRBV5-1 and TRBJ1-5; 11 bases line up with TRBD1. CDR1 and CDR2 (germline): SGHRS, YFSETQ. V shed 4 bases and J 7 bases; nucleotides not matched to a gene: 13. This CDR3 comprises 17 residues. In nucleotides, the CDR3 is TGCGCCAGCAGCCCCTTTCCAGGGACAGGGGGAGGGCAGCCCCAGCATTTT. It specifies CASSPFPGTGGGQPQHF.

The J gene is TRBJ2-2, the V gene TRBV15, with unresolved D. V dropped 3 bases and J dropped 6 bases, with 11 bases sitting between them. Per germline, CDR1 LNHNV and CDR2 YYDKDF (reference sequence). This CDR3 has 14 residues. This CDR3 is CATSSHMLPGELFF. The CDR3, as DNA: TGTGCCACCAGCAGCCACATGTTGCCCGGGGAGCTGTTTTTT.